What follows describes a single TCR beta chain. TCRdb's copy holds only in-frame clones and misses some; the assay was immunoSEQ multiplex PCR. The table records 300,000 to 450,000 clones, more than 75% of them present only once. This entry is derived from a study of blood T cell repertoires in COVID-19. On the study more broadly: Researchers got acute and convalescent COVID-19 samples from the United States, Italy and Spain. In each case, the material was cDNA or gDNA derived from T cells, B-cell-depleted T cells, or PBMCs.

From germline, CDR1 is SGHNT and CDR2 YYREEE (reference sequence). There are 13 residues in the CDR3. V was clipped by 4 bases and J by 5 bases, with 12 bases between them. Sequences were obtained from peripheral blood. The receptor comes from a human donor in a cohort sampled during active COVID-19. The rearrangement uses TRBV5-4 and TRBJ1-2, with D perhaps TRBD1 (6 bases). In nucleotides, the CDR3 is TGTGCCAGCAGCCGGGACACGTCATATGGCTACACCTTC. The encoded protein is CASSRDTSYGYTF.